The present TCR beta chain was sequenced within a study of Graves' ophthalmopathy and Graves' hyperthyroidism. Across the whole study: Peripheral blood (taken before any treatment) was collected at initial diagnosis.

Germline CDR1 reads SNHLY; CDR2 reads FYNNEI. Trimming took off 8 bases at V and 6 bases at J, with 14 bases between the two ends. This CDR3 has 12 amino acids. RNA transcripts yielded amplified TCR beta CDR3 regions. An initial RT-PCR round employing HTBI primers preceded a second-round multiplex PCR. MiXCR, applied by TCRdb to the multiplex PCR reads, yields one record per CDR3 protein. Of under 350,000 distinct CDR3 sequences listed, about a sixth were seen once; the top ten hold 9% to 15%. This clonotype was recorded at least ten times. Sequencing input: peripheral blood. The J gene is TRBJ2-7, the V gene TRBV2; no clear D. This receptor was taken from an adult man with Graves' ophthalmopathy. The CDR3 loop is CASGVGWGEQYF. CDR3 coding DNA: TGTGCCAGCGGTGTGGGTTGGGGCGAGCAGTACTTC. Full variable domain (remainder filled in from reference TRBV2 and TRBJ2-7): EPEVTQTPSHQVTQMGQEVILRCVPISNHLYFYWYRQILGQKVEFLVSFYNNEISEKSEIFDDQFSVERPDGSNFTLKIRSTKLEDSAMYFCASGVGWGEQYFGPGTRLTVT.